Following are 26 T cell receptor beta chains from one sample sequenced in a study of T cells in Graves' hyperthyroidism and ophthalmopathy. RNA transcripts provided the source from which TCR beta CDR3 regions were amplified. The primer set for the first-round RT-PCR of the TCR CDR3 was HTBI. From the multiplex PCR reads, TCRdb called clonotypes with MiXCR, one entry per CDR3 protein. The sample gives fewer than 650,000 distinct CDR3 sequences, roughly 14% of which show up once; over 3.5% is in the top ten. What was sequenced was blood. All receptors come from a woman between 40 and 50 years old with Graves' ophthalmopathy.

The genes are TRBV6-1 and TRBJ1-2; no reliable D call. The CDR3 loop spans 15 amino acids. Germline V gene data show CDR1 as MNHNS and CDR2 as SASEGT. V lost 3 bases, J lost 1 base, and 12 bases lay in between. CDR3 loop: CASSEHELLNYGYTF. CDR3 bases: TGTGCCAGCAGTGAGCACGAGCTACTTAACTATGGCTACACCTTC.

This clonotype was detected ten times or more. The V call is TRBV19, the J call TRBJ1-2, with 7 bases aligning to TRBD1. With V trimmed by 7 bases and J by 0 bases, 11 bases remained unmatched. The CDR3 contains 16 residues. From germline, CDR1 is LNHDA and CDR2 SQIVND (reference sequence). The chain's CDR3 is CASTSGQTLTNYGYTF. Written as DNA, the CDR3 is TGTGCCAGTACCTCGGGACAGACGCTAACTAACTATGGCTACACCTTC.

This clonotype was counted many times. V is TRBV6-2 or TRBV6-3 and J is TRBJ2-7; maybe TRBD2 (6 bases). Germline CDR1 MNHEY, CDR2 SVGEGT. Trimming removed 0 bases at V and 0 bases at J, with 12 bases between. The CDR3 is made up of 16 amino acids. CDR3 in amino acids: CASSYSNPSASYEQYF. DNA of the CDR3: TGTGCCAGCAGTTACTCGAATCCTAGCGCCTCCTACGAGCAGTACTTC.

CDR3 in DNA: TGTGCCAGCAGCTTAGTCGGGCTAGCGTCTGTGTACGAGCAGTACTTC. Translating gives CASSLVGLASVYEQYF. The J gene is TRBJ2-7, the V gene TRBV13, with a possible D match to TRBD2 (6 bases). From germline, CDR1 is PRHDT and CDR2 FYEKMQ (reference sequence). Trimming removed 1 base at V and 4 bases at J, with 17 bases between. The CDR3 is 16 residues long. Together with reference TRBV13 and TRBJ2-7, the CDR3 gives the full variable domain: AAGVIQSPRHLIKEKRETATLKCYPIPRHDTVYWYQQGPGQDPQFLISFYEKMQSDKGSIPDRFSAQQFSDYHSELNMSSLELGDSALYFCASSLVGLASVYEQYFGPGTRLTVT.

The table lists this clonotype with a few counts. V gene TRBV4-2 combines with J gene TRBJ1-2; 8 positions agree with TRBD1. J lost 5 bases, V lost 4 bases, and 6 bases had no gene match. The CDR3 totals 14 residues. CDR1 is LGHNA, CDR2 YNFKEQ, per germline. The DNA for the CDR3 is TGTGCCAGCAGCCGTACAGGGGGGAGGTATGGCTACACCTTC. This encodes CASSRTGGRYGYTF.

The sample holds a few counts of this clonotype. The V gene is TRBV3-1, the J gene TRBJ2-2; D uncertain. V lost 3 bases and J 0 bases, leaving 8 bases between the germline ends. Germline CDR1 LGHDT, CDR2 YNNKEL (reference sequence). The length of the CDR3 is 15 residues. CDR3 amino acids: CASSHRSANTGELFF. The CDR3, as DNA: TGTGCCAGCAGCCACAGATCCGCGAACACCGGGGAGCTGTTTTTT.

The rearrangement uses TRBV7-2 and TRBJ1-1; 8 bases align to TRBD1. Germline CDR1 SGHTA, CDR2 FQGNSA. With V trimmed by 7 bases and J by 1 base, 2 bases remained unmatched. The CDR3 is 13 residues long. The CDR3 here is CASKDRANTEAFF. The CDR3 coding sequence is TGTGCCAGCAAGGACAGGGCGAACACTGAAGCTTTCTTT.

The table lists this clonotype with many counts. The chain recombines TRBV6-5 with TRBJ2-6; D ambiguous. Germline CDR1 reads MNHEY; CDR2 reads SVGAGI. This CDR3 has 14 residues. Between the trimmed V and J ends, which lost 7 bases and 0 bases, there was a span of 7 bases. CDR3 DNA: TGTGCCAGCACCTCAGACTCTGGGGCCAACGTCCTGACTTTC. Residues: CASTSDSGANVLTF.

This clonotype has just a few counts. The rearrangement links TRBV4-3 to TRBJ2-7, with 7 bases identical to TRBD1. Germline CDR1 LGHNA, CDR2 YSLEER. This CDR3 comprises 15 residues. The V and J ends lost 1 base and 4 bases, in that order; junction bases with no gene match: 7. CDR3 loop: CASSQALNRGYEQYF. The CDR3 region has the DNA TGCGCCAGCAGCCAAGCGCTAAACAGGGGTTACGAGCAGTACTTC.

The sample holds many counts of this clonotype. The genes are TRBV19 and TRBJ2-5, with 8 bases fitting TRBD1. CDR3 length: 13 amino acids. Germline CDR1 LNHDA, CDR2 SQIVND (reference sequence). J was trimmed by 2 bases and V by 4 bases; bases with no gene match: 0. The CDR3 reads CASSNRGQETQYF. CDR3 DNA sequence: TGTGCCAGTAGTAACAGGGGGCAAGAGACCCAGTACTTC.

Many counts were recorded for this clonotype. The chain employs TRBV12-5 and TRBJ1-6; maybe TRBD1 (6 bases). CDR3 length: 15 amino acids. The ends were cut back, 3 bases at V and 7 bases at J, with 13 bases in the middle. Germline assignment: CDR1 LGHNT and CDR2 FRNRAP. Here the CDR3 DNA reads TGTGCTAGTGGTTTTGATTGGGGGCTGAATTCACCCCTCCACTTT. It yields the protein CASGFDWGLNSPLHF.

This clonotype occurred many times. The chain carries TRBV20-1 and TRBJ1-1, with a weak D call TRBD1 (5 bases). Trimming pared 1 base from V and 4 bases from J, leaving 10 bases between. CDR3 length: 13 residues. Looked up from germline, CDR1 is DFQATT and CDR2 is SNEGSKA (reference sequence). CDR3 nucleotide sequence: TGCAGTGCTAGAGGACAGTACGGCACTGAAGCTTTCTTT. Translated: CSARGQYGTEAFF.

Many counts were recorded for this clonotype. The CDR3 nucleotides read TGTGCCAGCAGCTTAGCTTCCGGGGAATCCTACGAGCAGTACTTC. It yields the protein CASSLASGESYEQYF. This chain links TRBV7-2 with TRBJ2-7, with D perhaps TRBD2 (5 bases). Trimming removed 0 bases from V and 1 base from J, with 10 bases in between. CDR1 is SGHTA and CDR2 is FQGNSA in the germline V gene. This CDR3 contains 15 residues.

The chain combines TRBV7-2 with TRBJ2-2; perhaps TRBD1 as D (5 bases). Germline V CDR1 and CDR2: SGHTA, FQGNSA. Trimming stripped 0 bases from V and 1 base from J, with 9 bases between. CDR3 length: 16 residues. CDR3 region: CASSLAGRGNTGELFF. The CDR3 DNA reads as TGTGCCAGCAGCTTAGCGGGAAGGGGGAACACCGGGGAGCTGTTTTTT.

Ten or more counts support this clonotype. V gene TRBV6-5 combines with J gene TRBJ1-1, with D maybe TRBD1 (5 bases). The CDR3 spans 13 residues. The germline CDR1 and CDR2 sequences are MNHEY and SVGAGI. V was trimmed by 2 bases and J by 6 bases, leaving 10 bases between them. CDR3 protein: CASSYGGKPEAFF. CDR3 sequence (DNA): TGTGCCAGCAGTTACGGGGGGAAACCTGAAGCTTTCTTT.

V gene TRBV6-5 combines with J gene TRBJ2-2; maybe TRBD2 (6 bases). The CDR3 runs 14 residues. V was cut by 2 bases and J by 4 bases, with 8 bases left in between. Per the germline V gene, CDR1 is MNHEY and CDR2 is SVGAGI. CDR3 loop: CASSYLTSTGELFF. DNA for the CDR3: TGTGCCAGCAGTTACCTGACTAGCACCGGGGAGCTGTTTTTT.

The table lists this clonotype with many counts. The gene calls are TRBV11-2 and TRBJ2-5; no definite D call. The CDR3 is 14 amino acids. V lost 5 bases and J lost 2, with 12 bases in between. Germline CDR1 is SGHAT and CDR2 is FQNNGV. The CDR3 spells CASSPLELQETQYF. In DNA, the CDR3 is TGTGCCAGCAGCCCTCTAGAACTACAAGAGACCCAGTACTTC.

This clonotype was observed at least ten times. The gene calls are TRBV28 and TRBJ1-2; the D gene is possibly TRBD1 (5 bases). The CDR3 is 13 residues long. V gave up 2 bases and J gave up 3 bases, with 7 bases separating them. The germline gives CDR1 MDHEN, CDR2 SYDVKM. This chain's CDR3 is CASSLQGYYGYTF. Written as DNA, the CDR3 is TGTGCCAGCAGTTTACAGGGCTACTATGGCTACACCTTC.

V is TRBV6-1 and J is TRBJ1-5, with unresolved D. Germline values: CDR1 MNHNS, CDR2 SASEGT. Trimming cost V 6 bases and J 1 base, with 16 bases left between them. The CDR3 extends over 16 amino acids. The CDR3 DNA reads as TGTGCCAGCAGACGGTTTAGGACCGAGAGCAATCAGCCCCAGCATTTT. Protein: CASRRFRTESNQPQHF.

This clonotype was observed at least ten times. The chain is built from TRBV27 and TRBJ2-6; D could derive from TRBD1 or TRBD2 (6 bases each). V lost 6 bases, J lost 4 bases, and 10 bases lay in between. The CDR3 contains 14 residues. Germline loops: CDR1 MNHEY, CDR2 SMNVEV (reference sequence). The CDR3 nucleotides are TGTGCCAGCAGGAGGGGGGTAGGGGCCAACGTCCTGACTTTC. Translation gives CASRRGVGANVLTF.

The chain links TRBV5-4 to TRBJ2-2; 7 bases fit TRBD2. CDR1 and CDR2 (germline): SGHNT, YYREEE (reference sequence). The CDR3 has 16 amino acids. V shed 1 base and J 3 bases; nucleotides not matched to a gene: 6. The CDR3 loop is CASSLPRGSYTGELFF. In DNA form, the CDR3 reads TGTGCCAGCAGCTTGCCGCGCGGGAGCTACACCGGGGAGCTGTTTTTT.

This clonotype was counted many times. The chain joins TRBV20-1 to TRBJ2-7, with 11 bases aligning to TRBD1. Germline lookup yields CDR1 DFQATT and CDR2 SNEGSKA (reference sequence). The CDR3 length is 13 residues. Trimming took 6 bases from V and 6 from J; bases not matched to a gene: 7. The CDR3 loop reads CSAPGQGDGEQYF. The CDR3 DNA follows: TGCAGTGCCCCGGGACAGGGGGACGGCGAGCAGTACTTC.

The chain has TRBV6-1 and TRBJ1-1; D uncertain. The CDR3 length is 15 residues. Germline CDR1 reads MNHNS; CDR2 reads SASEGT. V was pared by 4 bases and J by 5 bases, with 17 bases between. Written as DNA, the CDR3 is TGTGCCAGCAGTGTCCCCCGGACCAGTCTAACTGAAGCTTTCTTT. This encodes CASSVPRTSLTEAFF.

This clonotype was detected ten times or more. The rearrangement joins TRBV7-2 to TRBJ1-5, with a weak D call TRBD1 (5 bases). This CDR3 has 13 residues. V was trimmed by 7 bases and J by 4 bases, leaving 11 bases between them. Germline V gene data show CDR1 as SGHTA and CDR2 as FQGNSA. For the CDR3, the DNA is TGTGCCAGCACAGGCGGGGGAAATCAGCCCCAGCATTTT. This translates into CASTGGGNQPQHF.

This clonotype was seen repeatedly, ten times or more. The genes are TRBV11-2 and TRBJ2-7, with 12 positions matching TRBD2. V lost 3 bases to trimming and J lost 0 bases; unmatched junction nucleotides: 9. This CDR3 is 18 amino acids long. Germline CDR1 and CDR2: SGHAT and FQNNGV. The chain's CDR3 is CASSFRLAGGPHSYEQYF. CDR3 coding DNA: TGTGCCAGCAGCTTCCGGCTAGCGGGAGGGCCTCACTCCTACGAGCAGTACTTC.

The chain carries TRBV6-2 or TRBV6-3 and TRBJ2-5, with 9 nucleotides matching TRBD1. J was trimmed by 5 bases and V by 6 bases; bases with no gene match: 10. The CDR3 covers 15 residues. The germline CDR1 and CDR2 sequences are MNHEY and SVGEGT. The CDR3 DNA is TGTGCCAGCAGGGACGACAGGGGGAGCATGGAGACCCAGTACTTC. Protein sequence: CASRDDRGSMETQYF.